A single TCR beta chain is shown here with its context. Its target is unknown. This sample is drawn from a study of cytomegalovirus exposure and HLA in healthy donors. The wider study: Earlier, almost 120 million unique TCR beta sequences were recovered from roughly 180 million T cells by an analysis. Notes on the study in general: Earlier results showed most TCR beta V segments being productive about 90% or about 30% of the time.

PCR involved 60 Vbeta and 13 Jbeta primers. Per the original methods: The count from a later analysis was 70 million to 85 million unique TCR beta chains, 9 million to 12 million of them shared. The assay was immunoSEQ multiplex PCR, and TCRdb's table has in-frame clones only and misses some. The V and J calls and clone size come from that table; D and trimming were worked out from the DNA. There are around 120,000 clones in the sample; approximately 80% occur only once, and approximately 1.7% lies in the top ten. Germline V lookup: CDR1 SGHNT, CDR2 YYREEE (reference sequence). The CDR3 consists of 17 residues. V gave up 0 bases and J gave up 0 bases, with 14 bases separating them. Whereas donors were nominally healthy upon sampling, unrecorded immune exposures were probable.

V usage is TRBV5-4 and J usage is TRBJ2-3, with D possibly being TRBD2 (6 bases). The TCR originated in a woman aged 40 to 50 in good health and CMV-seronegative. Sequenced input: PBMCs. The CDR3 region has the DNA TGTGCCAGCAGCTTGGGACCCGACCGGGGGAGCACAGATACGCAGTATTTT. This sequence encodes CASSLGPDRGSTDTQYF.